The 21 T cell receptor beta chains below were found in one sample sequenced in a study of blood T cell repertoires in COVID-19 (dated by TCRdb to about 2020). The library relied on the immunoSEQ multiplex PCR assay. TCRdb took over this immuneACCESS table, retaining in-frame rearrangements with V and J assigned. Such tables are incomplete; in checked studies, under half of the missing clones stem from an unresolved V gene, and the remainder is unexplained. The sample table contains 230,000 or so clones; only one count was recorded for around 91% of them. Roughly 2.2% of the sample goes to the ten largest clones. What was sequenced was peripheral blood. The receptors derive from a woman aged 60-75 years with COVID-19, enrolled during active disease.

The rearrangement uses TRBV13 and TRBJ2-5; a weak D match, TRBD2 (5 bases). CDR3 length: 14 amino acids. Germline V gene data show CDR1 as PRHDT and CDR2 as FYEKMQ (reference sequence). Trimming shortened V by 4 bases and J by 3 bases, and 12 bases separated the two germline ends. The CDR3 spells CASSSGLLEETQYF. The CDR3 DNA sequence: TGTGCCAGCAGCTCCGGACTGCTGGAAGAGACCCAGTACTTC.

The chain is built from TRBV5-8 and TRBJ1-5; the match to TRBD1 covers 8 bases. This CDR3 spans 15 amino acids. CDR1 and CDR2 from the germline V gene are SGHTS and YDEGEE. J was trimmed by 6 bases and V by 1 base; bases with no gene match: 6. CDR3 amino acids: CASSLNLQGVQPQHF. In nucleotides, the CDR3 is TGTGCCAGCAGCTTGAATTTACAGGGGGTTCAGCCCCAGCATTTT.

This chain links TRBV19 with TRBJ1-2, with 7 bases matching TRBD1. This CDR3 contains 15 residues. V lost 6 bases and J lost 5; bases outside the gene matches: 12. The germline CDR1 and CDR2 sequences are LNHDA and SQIVND (reference sequence). Written as DNA, the CDR3 is TGTGCCAGTAGAATTCGACAGGGTAGTCGGTATGGCTACACCTTC. It encodes CASRIRQGSRYGYTF.

V gene TRBV12-3 or TRBV12-4 combines with J gene TRBJ1-2, with D perhaps TRBD1 (5 bases). This CDR3 is 13 amino acids long. Trimming took 7 bases from V and 8 from J, leaving 17 bases between them. CDR3 loop: CASTVEGSGGYTF. The CDR3 DNA is TGTGCCAGCACCGTGGAGGGGTCCGGGGGCTACACCTTC.

The chain joins TRBV11-3 to TRBJ2-3; D may be TRBD1 (7 bases). V lost 5 bases to trimming and J lost 1 base, with 16 bases between them. Germline-derived CDR1 and CDR2 are SGHNT and YENEEA. The CDR3 covers 16 residues. The CDR3 coding sequence is TGTGCCAGCAGCACCCGACAGGGCGGGGGCACAGATACGCAGTATTTT. It translates to CASSTRQGGGTDTQYF.

The rearrangement joins TRBV7-6 to TRBJ1-3; 8 positions match TRBD1. CDR1 and CDR2 from the germline V gene are SGHVS and FNYEAQ. J lost 4 bases, V lost 4 bases, and 3 bases had no gene match. The CDR3 runs to 14 residues. As DNA, the CDR3 is TGTGCCAGCAGCTCGACAGGGGTAGGAAACACCATATATTTT. Amino acids: CASSSTGVGNTIYF.

The chain recombines TRBV28 with TRBJ2-3, with a tentative D call TRBD1 (5 bases). V gave up 8 bases and J gave up 2 bases, with 14 bases separating them. The CDR3 contains 14 residues. Looked up from germline, CDR1 is MDHEN and CDR2 is SYDVKM. The CDR3 loop reads CASAGQGYTDTQYF. For the CDR3, the DNA is TGTGCCAGCGCTGGTCAGGGATACACAGATACGCAGTATTTT.

The CDR3, as DNA: TGTGCCAGTAGTATCTTTGGGACAGGGAGTTCCTACGAGCAGTACTTC. Its protein product is CASSIFGTGSSYEQYF. The chain employs TRBV19 and TRBJ2-7; 9 bases line up with TRBD1. The length of the CDR3 is 16 residues. V dropped 3 bases and J dropped 1; count of bases not matched to a gene: 7. Germline assignment: CDR1 LNHDA and CDR2 SQIVND (reference sequence).

V usage is TRBV19 and J usage is TRBJ2-7; D possibly corresponds to TRBD2 (6 bases). Germline V gene sequence: CDR1 LNHDA, CDR2 SQIVND (reference sequence). V gave up 8 bases and J gave up 6 bases, with 17 bases separating them. The CDR3 totals 13 residues. CDR3 in amino acids: CASAAAGGSEQYF. DNA of the CDR3: TGTGCCAGTGCCGCGGCCGGAGGGAGCGAGCAGTACTTC.

The chain links TRBV10-3 to TRBJ2-7; maybe TRBD1 (6 bases). CDR3 length: 12 amino acids. In germline, CDR1 is ENHRY, CDR2 SYGVKD. V dropped 6 bases and J dropped 3 bases, with 9 bases sitting between them. The CDR3 DNA is TGTGCCATCAGCACAGGGAGCTACGAGCAGTACTTC. It is translated as CAISTGSYEQYF.

V gene TRBV4-1 combines with J gene TRBJ1-5; possible D gene TRBD1, 6 bases. V dropped 2 bases and J dropped 5 bases, with 16 bases sitting between them. The CDR3 contains 16 residues. CDR1 is MGHRA, CDR2 YSYEKL, per germline. CDR3 nucleotide sequence: TGCGCCAGCAGCCAACTACCGACAGGTTTCGATCAGCCCCAGCATTTT. Translated: CASSQLPTGFDQPQHF.

This chain uses TRBV7-3 with TRBJ2-7; D is perhaps TRBD1 (5 bases). In germline, CDR1 is SGHTA, CDR2 FQGTGA. The ends were cut back, 11 bases at V and 0 bases at J, with 20 bases in the middle. The CDR3 spans 15 residues. CDR3 in amino acids: CAWGVGHGHSYEQYF. CDR3 DNA sequence: TGTGCCTGGGGCGTCGGCCACGGCCACTCCTACGAGCAGTACTTC.

This chain links TRBV29-1 with TRBJ2-7; 7 bases agree with TRBD1. This CDR3 comprises 15 residues. Germline V lookup: CDR1 SQVTM, CDR2 ANQGSEA. The trim removed 6 bases at V and 3 bases at J, leaving 14 bases unmatched. CDR3 in amino acids: CSVTPTGTAFYEQYF. The CDR3 nucleotides are TGCAGCGTCACCCCAACCGGGACAGCTTTCTACGAGCAGTACTTC.

This chain joins TRBV6-5 and TRBJ2-5, with 14 bases matching TRBD2. The ends lost 8 bases at V and 7 bases at J; junction bases unmatched: 9. The germline CDR1 and CDR2 sequences are MNHEY and SVGAGI. The CDR3 runs to 15 residues. Here the CDR3 reads CASQGLAGAQGTQYF. CDR3 nucleotide sequence: TGTGCCAGCCAGGGACTAGCGGGGGCCCAGGGGACCCAGTACTTC.

The chain employs TRBV18 and TRBJ1-4, with TRBD1 matching over 7 bases. CDR1 KGHSH and CDR2 LQKENI come from the germline V gene. Losses at the gene ends were 0 bases for V and 4 bases for J; bases not matched to a gene: 8. CDR3 length: 17 residues. CDR3 region: CASSPPLTGVNNEKLFF. As DNA, the CDR3 is TGTGCCAGCTCACCACCCCTTACAGGGGTAAATAATGAAAAACTGTTTTTT. Supplemented by reference TRBV18 and TRBJ1-4, the full variable domain reads NAGVMQNPRHLVRRRGQEARLRCSPMKGHSHVYWYRQLPEEGLKFMVYLQKENIIDESGMPKERFSAEFPKEGPSILRIQQVVRGDSAAYFCASSPPLTGVNNEKLFFGSGTQLSVL.

V gene TRBV7-2 combines with J gene TRBJ2-7; 8 bases line up with TRBD1. Unmatched junction bases numbered 3, after V lost 0 bases and J lost 2 bases. Germline loops: CDR1 SGHTA, CDR2 FQGNSA. CDR3 length equals 15 residues. The chain's CDR3 is CASSLAGGQAYEQYF. CDR3 in DNA: TGTGCCAGCAGCTTAGCGGGGGGACAGGCCTACGAGCAGTACTTC.

This rearrangement joins TRBV9 to TRBJ1-2; 8 bases agree with TRBD1. The V segment lost 3 bases and the J segment 10 bases; nucleotides outside the gene matches: 8. Germline CDR1 and CDR2: SGDLS and YYNGEE. The CDR3 has 13 residues. In DNA, the CDR3 is TGTGCCAGCAGCGCCCCAGGGGGCTGGTTCTACACCTTC. Translated, it gives CASSAPGGWFYTF.

This chain uses TRBV29-1 with TRBJ2-7; tentative D call: TRBD1 (6 bases). There are 11 residues in the CDR3. The V gene lost 6 bases and the J gene lost 4 bases, with 10 bases spanning the gap. The germline gives CDR1 SQVTM, CDR2 ANQGSEA. This CDR3 reads CSVDQGYEQYF. CDR3 nucleotide sequence: TGCAGCGTCGACCAGGGGTACGAGCAGTACTTC.

V is TRBV5-4 and J is TRBJ2-2, with 10 bases identical to TRBD2. Germline loops: CDR1 SGHNT, CDR2 YYREEE (reference sequence). The CDR3 sequence is 16 residues long. Trimming cost V 3 bases and J 8 bases; bases outside gene matches: 10. The chain's CDR3 is CASSSPGLAIGGELFF. CDR3 in DNA: TGTGCCAGCAGCTCCCCGGGACTAGCGATCGGGGGGGAGCTGTTTTTT.

The gene calls are TRBV6-6 and TRBJ2-7; tentative D call: TRBD1 (6 bases). Germline V gene data show CDR1 as MNHNY and CDR2 as SVGAGI (reference sequence). The germline V and J ends were trimmed by 4 bases and 2 bases, with 12 bases remaining between them. The CDR3 runs 14 residues. CDR3 residues: CASSSQGRAYEQYF. CDR3 sequence (DNA): TGTGCCAGCAGTTCTCAGGGGAGAGCCTACGAGCAGTACTTC.

This clone came up a few times. This chain uses TRBV19 with TRBJ2-2; 8 nucleotides agree with TRBD2. Germline CDR1 is LNHDA and CDR2 is SQIVND (reference sequence). This CDR3 has 13 amino acids. The V segment lost 10 bases and the J segment 2 bases; nucleotides outside the gene matches: 3. Here the CDR3 reads CATGLVNTGELFF. CDR3 sequence (DNA): TGTGCCACGGGACTAGTCAACACCGGGGAGCTGTTTTTT.